One sample yielded the 27 T cell receptor beta chains listed below, sequenced in a study of human thymus T cells. It was from resections taken during corrective heart surgery that the thymus tissue came. This table comes from immunoSEQ multiplex PCR, and its TCRdb copy is limited to in-frame clones, with some not included. The repertoire consists of 60,000 to 75,000 clones, with 95% occurring once and the leading ten covering 0.034%. Sample: thymus tissue. These receptor sequences come from a girl less than two years old with a congenital heart defect but otherwise immunologically healthy.

The J gene is TRBJ2-1, the V gene TRBV7-9; D is unclear. The CDR3 is 16 residues long. CDR1 is SEHNR and CDR2 is FQNEAQ in the germline V gene (reference sequence). V gave up 7 bases and J gave up 0 bases, with 16 bases separating them. DNA for the CDR3: TGTGCCAGCATTAGACGGAATACCATCTCCTACAATGAGCAGTTCTTC. Protein product: CASIRRNTISYNEQFF. The full variable domain, rest sourced from reference TRBV7-9 and TRBJ2-1, is DTGVSQNPRHKITKRGQNVTFRCDPISEHNRLYWYRQTLGQGPEFLTYFQNEAQLEKSRLLSDRFSAERPKGSFSTLEIQRTEQGDSAMYLCASIRRNTISYNEQFFGPGTRLTVL.

The chain recombines TRBV4-1 with TRBJ2-1; no definite D call. From germline, CDR1 is MGHRA and CDR2 YSYEKL. The CDR3 extends over 14 amino acids. With 2 bases removed from V and 2 bases from J, the gap between germline ends came to 7 bases. The CDR3 region has the DNA TGCGCCAGCAGCCAACTAGGCCCCTACAATGAGCAGTTCTTC. This gives the protein CASSQLGPYNEQFF.

The rearrangement uses TRBV11-2 and TRBJ2-2; either TRBD1 or TRBD2 may supply D (5 bases each). V gave up 1 base and J gave up 7 bases, with 16 bases separating them. Germline CDR1 and CDR2: SGHAT and FQNNGV. The CDR3 runs to 16 residues. The CDR3 DNA sequence: TGTGCCAGCAGCTTAGCCGGGACCTCCTTTCTCGGGGAGCTGTTTTTT. Protein: CASSLAGTSFLGELFF.

Here the CDR3 DNA reads TGTGCCAGCAGCGTAGCGTTCTCAGGGGAAGGGAACTACAATGAGCAGTTCTTC. Its protein is CASSVAFSGEGNYNEQFF. The rearrangement uses TRBV9 and TRBJ2-1; a weak D match, TRBD1 (6 bases). Germline CDR1 is SGDLS and CDR2 is YYNGEE. Trimming took 0 bases from V and 3 from J, leaving 19 bases between them. This CDR3 contains 18 residues.

The rearrangement links TRBV5-6 to TRBJ2-7, with 9 positions matching TRBD1. Trimming took 3 bases from V and 5 from J; bases not matched to a gene: 6. This CDR3 spans 14 amino acids. Germline loops: CDR1 SGHDT, CDR2 YYEEEE. This CDR3 reads CASSYGTGSHEQYF. The CDR3 DNA reads TGTGCCAGCAGCTACGGGACAGGGTCCCACGAGCAGTACTTC.

The CDR3 coding sequence is TGTGCCACCATCAAAAAGTGGCTAGCGGGGCCGCTTAAGAACTACGAGCAGTACTTC. Translation gives CATIKKWLAGPLKNYEQYF. This rearrangement joins TRBV15 to TRBJ2-7; 9 positions agree with TRBD2. CDR3 length equals 19 residues. J lost 3 bases, V lost 7 bases, and 22 bases had no gene match. Per germline, CDR1 LNHNV and CDR2 YYDKDF (reference sequence).

This chain joins TRBV6-5 and TRBJ1-1; D is ambiguous. CDR3 length equals 15 residues. CDR1 is MNHEY and CDR2 is SVGAGI in the germline V gene. V gave up 7 bases and J gave up 4 bases, with 19 bases separating them. The CDR3 DNA reads as TGTGCCAGCAACTCTCCCTTCCAGAGCAGCACTGAAGCTTTCTTT. This sequence encodes CASNSPFQSSTEAFF.

This chain links TRBV6-5 with TRBJ1-1; no reliable D call. Germline CDR1 MNHEY, CDR2 SVGAGI. V was cut by 10 bases and J by 1 base, with 19 bases left in between. The length of the CDR3 is 15 residues. CDR3 in DNA: TGTGCCACCACCAGTGCCGACCCAGCGAACACTGAAGCTTTCTTT. Translation gives CATTSADPANTEAFF.

The chain carries TRBV5-1 and TRBJ1-1; no firm D call. This CDR3 is built from 15 residues. The ends were cut back, 1 base at V and 5 bases at J, with 15 bases in the middle. Germline assignment: CDR1 SGHRS and CDR2 YFSETQ. As DNA, the CDR3 is TGCGCCAGCAGCTTGTCGTGGGGTTCAGGAACTGAAGCTTTCTTT. It specifies CASSLSWGSGTEAFF.

The V and J genes are TRBV20-1 and TRBJ2-7; tentatively, D is TRBD1 (6 bases). Germline lookup yields CDR1 DFQATT and CDR2 SNEGSKA (reference sequence). This CDR3 is built from 11 residues. Trimming left V 6 bases short and J 6 bases short, with 12 bases between. As DNA, the CDR3 is TGCAGTGCAGACCAGGGGAGCGAGCAGTACTTC. Protein: CSADQGSEQYF.

The genes are TRBV25-1 and TRBJ2-2; TRBD1 agrees at 7 bases. Germline lookup yields CDR1 MGHDK and CDR2 SYGVNS. V gave up 3 bases and J gave up 6 bases; unmatched junction bases: 7. This CDR3 is built from 15 residues. The CDR3 sequence: CASSDGQDFAGELFF. DNA of the CDR3: TGTGCCAGCAGTGACGGACAGGACTTTGCCGGGGAGCTGTTTTTT.

V usage is TRBV27 and J usage is TRBJ2-5; the match to TRBD2 covers 10 bases. Germline V CDR1 and CDR2: MNHEY, SMNVEV (reference sequence). This CDR3 contains 16 residues. Trimming removed 4 bases from V and 0 bases from J; junction bases left unmatched: 5. The CDR3 is CASSSSLAGHQETQYF. CDR3 coding DNA: TGTGCCAGCAGTTCCTCACTAGCGGGGCACCAAGAGACCCAGTACTTC.

The chain employs TRBV4-2 and TRBJ2-6; D is perhaps TRBD2 (6 bases). V lost 3 bases and J lost 2, with 11 bases in between. The CDR3 spans 16 residues. Germline CDR1 and CDR2: LGHNA and YNFKEQ. CDR3 bases: TGTGCCAGCAGCCAGAGAGGACTAACTGGGGCCAACGTCCTGACTTTC. This translates into CASSQRGLTGANVLTF.

This sequence joins TRBV5-4 and TRBJ2-7; TRBD1 matches at 7 bases. V lost 2 bases, J lost 7 bases, and 15 bases stayed unmatched. CDR1 is SGHNT and CDR2 is YYREEE in the germline V gene (reference sequence). The length of the CDR3 is 16 residues. CDR3 in amino acids: CASSFSRQGKPEEQYF. CDR3 nucleotide sequence: TGTGCCAGCAGCTTCTCCCGACAGGGAAAACCCGAGGAGCAGTACTTC.

This clone was found once. The junction and the germline gene differ at one end; a read error may be behind it. The rearrangement joins TRBV2 to TRBJ2-7; a possible D gene is TRBD1 (5 bases). The CDR3 is made up of 16 amino acids. Germline V gene sequence: CDR1 SNHLY, CDR2 FYNNEI. CDR3 amino acids: CASSEANRIRSSEQYF. CDR3 nucleotide sequence: TGTGCCAGCAGCGAAGCTAACAGGATCCGATCCTCCGAGCAGTACTTC.

This sequence joins TRBV5-5 and TRBJ1-3, with unresolved D. This CDR3 has 15 residues. The V gene lost 2 bases and the J gene lost 8 bases, with 17 bases spanning the gap. Germline values: CDR1 SGHKS, CDR2 YYEKEE (reference sequence). DNA for the CDR3: TGTGCCAGCAGCTTCCCGGGGAAAATCGCGGACACCATATATTTT. This gives the protein CASSFPGKIADTIYF.

The genes are TRBV7-9 and TRBJ1-1; 8 bases agree with TRBD1. The germline CDR1 and CDR2 sequences are SEHNR and FQNEAQ (reference sequence). J gave up 1 base and V 3 bases, and 13 bases lay outside the gene matches. This CDR3 has 18 amino acids. The CDR3 nucleotides read TGTGCCAGCAGCTTCATAGTAGAGAGGGGGACAGGGAACACTGAAGCTTTCTTT. Amino acid sequence: CASSFIVERGTGNTEAFF.

This chain connects TRBV7-3 to TRBJ2-1; 7 bases are shared with TRBD2. The CDR3 consists of 15 residues. V lost 5 bases and J lost 9; bases outside the gene matches: 13. CDR1 and CDR2 from the germline V gene are SGHTA and FQGTGA. CDR3 nucleotides: TGTGCCAGCAGCCGATTGGGGGGGAACACGAGTGAGCAGTTCTTC. It is translated as CASSRLGGNTSEQFF.

J is TRBJ2-7 and V is TRBV25-1; unclear D gene. Germline values: CDR1 MGHDK, CDR2 SYGVNS. With 5 bases removed from V and 2 bases from J, the gap between germline ends came to 7 bases. CDR3 length equals 12 residues. The DNA for the CDR3 is TGTGCCAGCAGTTCTTCAACCTACGAGCAGTACTTC. Translation: CASSSSTYEQYF.

This sequence joins TRBV7-9 and TRBJ2-1; D remains ambiguous. The CDR3 is made up of 15 amino acids. The V and J ends lost 3 bases and 8 bases respectively, with 17 bases between them. Per germline, CDR1 SEHNR and CDR2 FQNEAQ (reference sequence). The DNA for the CDR3 is TGTGCCAGCAGCTTGATACTTGGTAACTTCGATGAGCAGTTCTTC. Translated: CASSLILGNFDEQFF.

The chain carries TRBV5-1 and TRBJ1-2; D is ambiguous. The CDR3 loop spans 15 amino acids. Germline values: CDR1 SGHRS, CDR2 YFSETQ. Trimming took 4 bases from V and 6 from J, leaving 19 bases between them. The CDR3 protein is CASSGEAYPTHGYTF. In nucleotides, the CDR3 is TGCGCCAGCAGCGGGGAGGCCTACCCAACTCATGGCTACACCTTC.

The gene calls are TRBV7-2 and TRBJ2-5, with 10 positions matching TRBD2. The junction had 17 bases not matched to a gene; V was cut back by 5 bases and J by 8 bases. Germline loops: CDR1 SGHTA, CDR2 FQGNSA. The CDR3 runs 17 residues. The CDR3: CASSPLAGDTTGGTQYF. CDR3 nucleotides: TGTGCCAGCAGCCCCCTAGCGGGAGACACCACAGGGGGAACCCAGTACTTC.

As for this clone: A read error may produce the germline difference seen at one junction end. The CDR3 DNA reads as TGTGCCAGCAGCTTCCCCGGGGAGTTTAACATTGAAGCTTTCTTT. It encodes CASSFPGEFNIEAFF. V and J are TRBV7-9 and TRBJ1-1; D gene ambiguous. CDR1 is SEHNR and CDR2 is FQNEAQ in the germline V gene (reference sequence). This CDR3 has 15 residues.

The rearrangement uses TRBV2 and TRBJ2-7, with no clear D. The CDR3 spans 15 residues. V was cut by 7 bases and J by 1 base, with 17 bases left in between. Per germline, CDR1 SNHLY and CDR2 FYNNEI. The CDR3 loop reads CASIGRGVESYEQYF. CDR3 sequence (DNA): TGTGCCAGCATCGGGCGCGGAGTGGAGTCCTACGAGCAGTACTTC.

This clone was found once. This rearrangement joins TRBV6-1 to TRBJ2-7; TRBD2 aligns across 8 bases. This CDR3 is built from 12 residues. V lost 11 bases, J lost 5 bases, and 8 bases stayed unmatched. CDR1 MNHNS and CDR2 SASEGT come from the germline V gene. CDR3 region: CAGGGPRNEQYF. The CDR3 DNA reads TGTGCCGGCGGGGGGCCAAGGAACGAGCAGTACTTC.

The gene calls are TRBV4-1 and TRBJ2-5; D is tentatively TRBD1 or TRBD2 (5 bases each). This CDR3 is built from 15 residues. Per germline, CDR1 MGHRA and CDR2 YSYEKL. Trimming stripped 4 bases from V and 2 bases from J, with 14 bases between. The CDR3 sequence: CASSPPGAGQETQYF. CDR3 sequence (DNA): TGCGCCAGCAGCCCTCCCGGGGCAGGGCAAGAGACCCAGTACTTC.

CDR3 DNA: TGCGCCAGCAGCCAAGCTATGTATTTTGAAGCTTTCTTT. Protein sequence: CASSQAMYFEAFF. The chain links TRBV4-1 to TRBJ1-1; no clear D. V shed 1 base and J shed 7 bases, with 10 bases lying between them. This CDR3 region has 13 residues. CDR1 MGHRA and CDR2 YSYEKL come from the germline V gene.